This T cell receptor beta chain was sequenced during a study of read filtering for tumor transcriptome and immune sequencing. The overall study: By R-ISS, stages I, II and III held approximately 8, 16 and 7 patients. Study-wide results and limits: Even smaller IR-seq throughput identified most shared clonotypes.

As concerns this clonotype: The antigen is not known. The junction departs from germline at one end; a sequencing error may be responsible.

Sampling of bone marrow took place during active disease in every patient. The library was built from 400 ng RNA with molecular barcoded adaptors for alpha/delta and beta/gamma chains. TCRdb re-called the reads with MiXCR, one entry per CDR3 protein. Of 43,000 or so distinct CDR3 sequences listed, less than 15% were seen once; the top ten hold just over 14%. CDR3 length: 16 amino acids. Germline values: CDR1 SGHRS, CDR2 YFSETQ. This clonotype originated in a donor over 35 with multiple myeloma. Material for sequencing was a population of CD138-negative cells sorted from bone marrow. V and J are TRBV5-1 and TRBJ2-1, with D hard to call. DNA for the CDR3: TGCGCCAGCAGCCCTTCCCAGATCGAACCATACAATGATCAGTTCTTC. Translation gives CASSPSQIEPYNDQFF.